This T cell receptor (beta chain) emerged from a study of graft-versus-host responses after intestinal transplantation. Study-wide context: Recipients were all induced with anti-thymocyte globulin, then given tacrolimus and steroids for around 3 years.

Whole-study findings and limits: Recipient marrow contained GvH clones, some of which appeared first in ileum or blood.

The CDR3 is 12 amino acids. Germline CDR1 and CDR2: KGHSH and LQKENI. Trimming pared 1 base from V and 3 bases from J, leaving 3 bases between. Method: immunoSEQ multiplex PCR; TCRdb's copy keeps in-frame clones and lacks some. The sample contains approximately 130,000 clones, around 90% of which appear only once. As to this clone: Antigen unknown.

Sample: unstimulated CD4+ T cells sorted from spleen or lymph node cells, taken before intestinal transplant. The gene calls are TRBV18 and TRBJ2-5; D is unresolved. This clonotype originated in a human donor who received an intestinal transplant. CDR3 nucleotide sequence: TGTGCCAGCTCACCACTCGAAGAGACCCAGTACTTC. Its translation is CASSPLEETQYF.